The sequence of this TCR beta chain was determined in a study of shared clonotypes between healthy human individuals (dated by TCRdb to the early 2020s). With regard to the full study: A few men and a couple of women, aged 18 to 49 years, made up the cohort. For each donor, CD4 naive and CD4 memory were each given three plates, CD8 naive was given two plates, and CD8 memory was given one plate. To estimate repertoire size and how much clonotype sharing occurs between individuals, the study deeply sequenced the blood TCR repertoires of five or six healthy adults. Libraries were prepared and TCR repertoires were sequenced by different laboratories using diverse techniques, in order to increase sequencing depth and limit assay-specific biases. Between about 0.94 and 10 billion PBMCs per donor were obtained by leukapheresis.

CD8 naive samples consisted of CD45RO-negative cells that were positively selected for CCR7, yielding a CD45RA+CCR7+ population without TemRA cells. Donors were healthy HIV-negative adults with no recently reported acute infections or vaccinations. Every donor was a Caucasian adult residing in Nashville, Tennessee, USA. After blood collection by leukapheresis, PBMCs were isolated using Ficoll-Histopaque density gradient centrifugation and then cryopreserved in the vapor phase of liquid nitrogen. Analytical flow cytometry was used to check the purity and quantity of each magnetically sorted T cell population. Genomic DNA was isolated from each sorted fraction and quantified by UV absorbance on a Nanodrop 2000c. Using the deep immunoSEQ assay, multiplex PCR amplified TCR CDR3 regions from genomic DNA. Extracted genomic DNA from each cell subset was distributed evenly across all wells of several immunoSEQ 96-well plates, and each plate was treated as a replicate. For sorted subsets, each replicate PCR was loaded with roughly 200 ng genomic DNA, equivalent to 30,000 to 35,000 T cell genomes. The purified libraries were quantified using a Qubit 3.0 fluorometer, sized with a Bioanalyzer 2100, and then quantified again using the KAPA Library Quantification kit. Every immunoSEQ 96-well plate was sequenced on a dedicated single-read 150-cycle Illumina NextSeq 550 flow cell. The published analysis was carried out like this. Because the immunoSEQ output included only junctional sequences and no quality scores, the filtering could not be the same as the filtering used for full-length reads. To assign V/J genes and CDR3, sequences were annotated using PyIR, a Python wrapper for IgBLAST v1.9, with IMGT germline references. Reads were removed for weak V/J assignments (E-value above 1e-6), missing CDR3, stop codons, out-of-frame junctions, or ambiguous translated residues. V3J clonotypes were defined by identical inferred V gene, J gene, and CDR3 amino acid sequence. To compute the percentage overlap between repertoires, the number of shared unique clonotypes was divided by the size of the smaller repertoire. Richness of each repertoire was evaluated using RTK rarefaction, the Chao1 estimator, and Recon v2.1 estimates of unobserved clonotypes. Generation probabilities for all TCRbeta clonotypes obtained by the gDNA method from a handful of donors were computed using OLGA. Drawn from immuneACCESS, this table holds only the in-frame rearrangements with V and J called that TCRdb kept. Clones are partly lost; checked studies trace under half to an unresolved V gene and leave the rest unexplained. V, J and clone size reflect that table, while D and trimming were determined from the DNA. Within this sample are about 680,000 clones, with roughly 94% of them counted one time only. The ten most abundant clones make up approximately 22% of the sample.

The full study reports these points: Sampling was restricted to blood, and TCR repertoires in tissues likely differ from the TCR repertoires found in blood. Incomplete sequencing was indicated by rarefaction of sorted-subset datasets, despite the large sequencing depth. Pairwise subsampling indicated that sequencing depth was expected to affect the degree of clonotype sharing among donors. Clonotypes shared by all four sorted-subset donors showed higher generation probabilities than non-shared clonotypes. Larger estimated clonotype richness was generally found for naive subsets than for memory subsets. About 5% of naive CD4, 3.5% of naive CD8, about 2.4% of memory CD4, and 0.4% of memory CD8 clonotypes were shared across several donors. The genetic and exposure-history diversity represented was limited by the small number of donors.

Worth noting for this clone: There is no known antigen for this receptor. Per-nucleotide qualities are absent, and no much larger clonotype sits a single base away.

The sample taken for sequencing was naive CD8+ T cells sorted from blood. What the cell subset or site label conveys for this sample: CD45RA+CCR7+. This sequence originates from a young man in good health.

CDR3 reads: CASSPTRTTEAFF. The nucleotides are TGTGCCAGCAGCCCGACCCGAACAACTGAAGCTTTCTTT. In this chain, TRBV5-4 is recombined with TRBJ1-1, with no confident D gene call. Trimming at the junction amounts to 4 bases on V and 5 bases on J, and the germline ends lie 12 bases apart. CDR1 SGHNT and CDR2 YYREEE were looked up in the germline V gene (reference sequence). From the cysteine through the phenylalanine, the CDR3 covers 13 amino acids. Left in the record is the CDR3 DNA by itself, 39 bases read in frame from the first base.